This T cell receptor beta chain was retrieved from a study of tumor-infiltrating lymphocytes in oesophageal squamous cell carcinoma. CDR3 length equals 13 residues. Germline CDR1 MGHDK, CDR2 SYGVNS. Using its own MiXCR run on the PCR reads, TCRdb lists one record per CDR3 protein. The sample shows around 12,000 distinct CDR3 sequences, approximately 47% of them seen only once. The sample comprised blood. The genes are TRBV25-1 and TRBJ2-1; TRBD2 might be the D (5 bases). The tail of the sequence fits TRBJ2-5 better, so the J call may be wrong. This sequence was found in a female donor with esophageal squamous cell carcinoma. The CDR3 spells CASRKRNQETQYF. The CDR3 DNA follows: TGTGCCAGCCGAAAGCGGAACCAAGAGACCCAGTACTTC.